This is a list of T cell receptor beta chains from one sample in a study of cytomegalovirus exposure and HLA in healthy donors. Assay: immunoSEQ multiplex PCR; the TCRdb copy retains only in-frame clones and omits some. The sample lists 140,000 to 150,000 clones; 60% to 85% were seen once. Sequences were obtained from PBMCs. The receptor set was obtained from a man aged 35-49 years in good health and CMV-seropositive. Both conserved end residues are part of each CDR3. A D gene is named only where the DNA matches it firmly. Clone size is stated in some rows and not others, as once, few, many or a class when expanded.

clone_size,v_call,d_call,j_call,cdr3_aa,cdr3_nt
-,TRBV15,-,TRBJ1-2,CATSSSYAGTNYGYTF,TGTGCCACCAGCAGCTCTTACGCAGGAACTAACTATGGCTACACCTTC
-,TRBV5-6,-,TRBJ2-7,CASSLRGGMYEQYF,TGTGCCAGCAGCTTGAGGGGAGGCATGTACGAGCAGTACTTC
-,TRBV27,-,TRBJ2-7,CASSFHSIQQGNSYEQYF,TGTGCCAGCAGTTTCCATTCGATTCAACAGGGAAATTCCTACGAGCAGTACTTC
-,TRBV14,TRBD2,TRBJ2-7,CASSPRGASYEQYF,TGTGCCAGCAGCCCGCGGGGGGCGTCCTACGAGCAGTACTTC
-,TRBV29-1,-,TRBJ1-2,CSAGRVYGYTF,TGCAGCGCCGGTCGAGTCTATGGCTACACCTTC
once,TRBV2,TRBD1,TRBJ1-1,CATSGTGLNTEAFF,TGTGCCACTTCCGGGACAGGGCTGAACACTGAAGCTTTCTTT
-,TRBV27,-,TRBJ2-2,CASSFYQVRGTPGELFF,TGTGCCAGCAGCTTCTATCAAGTTCGGGGGACCCCCGGGGAGCTGTTTTTT
-,TRBV5-6,-,TRBJ1-2,CASSERDIGYTF,TGTGCCAGCAGCGAACGGGACATTGGCTACACCTTC
once,TRBV7-2,-,TRBJ1-3,CASSQQVSGNTIYF,TGTGCCAGCAGTCAACAGGTCTCTGGAAACACCATATATTTT
-,TRBV6-1,-,TRBJ2-2,CASSEGLWELFF,TGTGCCAGCAGTGAAGGACTCTGGGAGCTGTTTTTT
-,TRBV28,TRBD1,TRBJ2-2,CASRDRVNGELFF,TGTGCCAGCAGGGACAGGGTTAACGGGGAGCTGTTTTTT
-,TRBV18,-,TRBJ2-7,CASSPVPSGNEQYF,TGTGCCAGCTCACCTGTGCCCAGTGGTAACGAGCAGTACTTC
few,TRBV5-8,TRBD1,TRBJ1-2,CASLKRDRALYGYTF,TGTGCCAGCCTGAAACGGGACAGAGCTCTCTATGGCTACACCTTC
-,TRBV6-6,TRBD1,TRBJ1-1,CASSYSGTGNTEAFF,TGTGCCAGCAGTTACTCCGGGACAGGGAACACTGAAGCTTTCTTT
-,TRBV12-2,-,TRBJ2-7,CASRLVRLVLLGEQYF,TGTGCAAGTCGCCTCGTCCGACTAGTTCTCCTTGGCGAGCAGTACTTC
-,TRBV28,-,TRBJ1-1,CASTWGGRTEAFF,TGTGCCAGCACCTGGGGGGGGAGGACTGAAGCTTTCTTT
-,TRBV5-1,TRBD1,TRBJ2-1,CASSPTGIGYNEQFF,TGCGCCAGCAGCCCGACAGGGATTGGGTACAATGAGCAGTTCTTC
-,TRBV6-1,TRBD1,TRBJ1-5,CASSETGPVQPQHF,TGTGCCAGCAGTGAGACAGGGCCGGTTCAGCCCCAGCATTTT
few,TRBV6-1,TRBD1,TRBJ1-2,CASSEEGQGRVLSGYTF,TGTGCCAGCAGTGAAGAGGGACAGGGGCGGGTTCTCAGTGGCTACACCTTC
-,TRBV7-9,TRBD2,TRBJ2-4,CASSFAVGSLASIQYF,TGTGCCAGCAGCTTCGCTGTTGGCTCACTAGCGTCCATTCAGTACTTC
-,TRBV6-6,-,TRBJ2-7,CASSYSLGRSYEQYF,TGTGCCAGCAGTTACTCGCTAGGCCGGTCCTACGAGCAGTACTTC
-,TRBV2,-,TRBJ2-3,CASTYSTLDSTDTQYF,TGTGCCAGCACCTATAGCACGCTAGACTCCACAGATACGCAGTATTTT
-,TRBV18,-,TRBJ2-3,CASAKGRASTDTQYF,TGTGCCAGCGCGAAGGGCAGGGCGAGCACAGATACGCAGTATTTT
-,TRBV20-1,TRBD2,TRBJ2-1,CAASGYNEQFF,TGCGCAGCTAGCGGATACAATGAGCAGTTCTTC
-,TRBV5-1,-,TRBJ1-4,CASSLAGTVGEKLFF,TGCGCCAGCAGCTTGGCCGGGACTGTAGGCGAAAAACTGTTTTTT
-,TRBV6-1,-,TRBJ1-2,CASSEALQVVYGCTF,TGTGCCAGCAGTGAAGCCTTACAGGTCGTCTATGGCTGCACCTTC
-,TRBV7-2,-,TRBJ1-1,CASSLVAGPNTEAFF,TGTGCCAGCAGCTTAGTGGCAGGCCCGAACACTGAAGCTTTCTTT
-,TRBV7-3,TRBD2,TRBJ2-1,CASSFSSGASYNEQFF,TGTGCCAGCAGCTTCTCTAGCGGGGCCTCCTACAATGAGCAGTTCTTC
-,TRBV7-2,-,TRBJ1-1,CASSGPYEGAFF,TGTGCCAGCAGCGGCCCATATGAGGGAGCTTTCTTT
few,TRBV6-5,TRBD2,TRBJ2-7,CASRRPSGPTYEQYF,TGTGCCAGCAGACGACCTAGCGGCCCTACCTACGAGCAGTACTTC
-,TRBV18,-,TRBJ2-7,CASSPRTDSTSYEQYF,TGTGCCAGCTCACCCCGCACGGACAGTACCTCCTACGAGCAGTACTTC
-,TRBV30,TRBD2,TRBJ2-1,CAWSVLAGLHEQFF,TGTGCCTGGAGTGTGCTAGCGGGTTTACATGAGCAGTTCTTC
-,TRBV5-1,TRBD2,TRBJ2-1,CASQTSGTHNEQFF,TGCGCCAGCCAGACTAGCGGGACCCACAATGAGCAGTTCTTC
-,TRBV27,TRBD1,TRBJ2-7,CASSLIGQGTYEQYF,TGTGCCAGCAGTTTAATAGGACAGGGGACCTACGAGCAGTACTTC
-,TRBV20-1,-,TRBJ2-5,CSASRQETQYF,TGCAGTGCTAGCAGGCAAGAGACCCAGTACTTC
-,TRBV10-3,TRBD1,TRBJ2-5,CAISESKGAPQETQYF,TGTGCCATCAGTGAGTCGAAGGGGGCTCCCCAAGAGACCCAGTACTTC